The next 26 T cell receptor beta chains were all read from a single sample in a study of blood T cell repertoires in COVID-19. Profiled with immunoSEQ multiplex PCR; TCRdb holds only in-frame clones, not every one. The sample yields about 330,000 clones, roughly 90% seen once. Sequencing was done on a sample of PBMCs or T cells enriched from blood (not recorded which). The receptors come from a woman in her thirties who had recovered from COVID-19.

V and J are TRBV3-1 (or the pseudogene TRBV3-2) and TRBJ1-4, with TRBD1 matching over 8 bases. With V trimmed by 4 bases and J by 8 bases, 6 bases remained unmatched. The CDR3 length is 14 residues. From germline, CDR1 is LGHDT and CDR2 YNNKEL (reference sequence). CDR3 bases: TGTGCCAGCAGCCCAACAGGGGGTGGGGAAAAACTGTTTTTT. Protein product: CASSPTGGGEKLFF.

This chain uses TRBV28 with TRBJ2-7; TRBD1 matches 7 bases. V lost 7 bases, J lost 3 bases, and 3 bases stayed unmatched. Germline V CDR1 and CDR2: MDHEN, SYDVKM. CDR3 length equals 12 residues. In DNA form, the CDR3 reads TGTGCCAGCACCGGACAGGTCTACGAGCAGTACTTC. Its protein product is CASTGQVYEQYF.

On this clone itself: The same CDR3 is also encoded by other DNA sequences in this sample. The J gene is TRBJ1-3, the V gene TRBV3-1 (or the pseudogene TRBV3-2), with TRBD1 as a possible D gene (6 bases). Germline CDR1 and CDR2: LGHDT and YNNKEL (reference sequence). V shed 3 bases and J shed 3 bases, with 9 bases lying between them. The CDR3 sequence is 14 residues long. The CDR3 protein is CASSQGASGNTIYF. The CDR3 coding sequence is TGTGCCAGCAGCCAGGGGGCGAGTGGAAACACCATATATTTT.

For the CDR3, the DNA is TGTGCCAGTAGTATAGGGACAGGGGGCGCGGGCACTGAAGCTTTCTTT. Translating it yields CASSIGTGGAGTEAFF. The chain uses TRBV19 and TRBJ1-1, with TRBD1 matching 11 bases. V shed 1 base, J shed 4 bases, and the junction held 5 bases outside the gene matches. Germline CDR1 reads LNHDA; CDR2 reads SQIVND (reference sequence). This CDR3 is 16 amino acids long.

Here the CDR3 reads CASSQDGTDYYEQYF. The CDR3 nucleotides are TGTGCCAGCAGCCAAGATGGCACGGACTACTACGAGCAGTACTTC. The rearrangement links TRBV3-1 (or the pseudogene TRBV3-2) to TRBJ2-7; D is perhaps TRBD2 (6 bases). The V and J ends lost 0 bases and 3 bases respectively, with 12 bases between them. CDR3 length equals 15 residues. Per germline, CDR1 LGHDT and CDR2 YNNKEL (reference sequence).

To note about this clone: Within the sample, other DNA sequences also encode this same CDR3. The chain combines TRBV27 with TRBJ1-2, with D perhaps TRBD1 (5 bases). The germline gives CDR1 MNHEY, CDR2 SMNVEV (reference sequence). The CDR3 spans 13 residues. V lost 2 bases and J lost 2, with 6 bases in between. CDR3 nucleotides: TGTGCCAGCAGTTTAGGGGGGAACTATGGCTACACCTTC. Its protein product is CASSLGGNYGYTF.

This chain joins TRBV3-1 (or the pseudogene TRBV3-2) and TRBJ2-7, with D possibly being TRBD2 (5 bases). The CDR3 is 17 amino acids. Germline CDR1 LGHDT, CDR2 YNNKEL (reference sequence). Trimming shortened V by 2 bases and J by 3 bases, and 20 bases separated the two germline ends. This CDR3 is CASSQTVVRVINYEQYF. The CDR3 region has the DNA TGTGCCAGCAGCCAAACGGTGGTGCGGGTCATAAACTACGAGCAGTACTTC.

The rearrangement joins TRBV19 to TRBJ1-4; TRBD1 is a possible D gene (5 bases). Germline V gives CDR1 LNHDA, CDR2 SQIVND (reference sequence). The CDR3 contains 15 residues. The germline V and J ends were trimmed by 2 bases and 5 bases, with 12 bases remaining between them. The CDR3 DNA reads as TGTGCCAGTAGTATAAGGGGAGGACAAAATGAAAAACTGTTTTTT. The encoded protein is CASSIRGGQNEKLFF.

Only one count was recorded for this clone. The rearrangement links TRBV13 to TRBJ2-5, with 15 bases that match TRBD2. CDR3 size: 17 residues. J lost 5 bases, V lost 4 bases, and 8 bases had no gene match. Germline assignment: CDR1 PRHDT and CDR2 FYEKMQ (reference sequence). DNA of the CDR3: TGTGCCAGCAGCTGGAGGACTAGCGGGGGGGCCGGGGAGACCCAGTACTTC. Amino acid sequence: CASSWRTSGGAGETQYF.

This chain's CDR3 is CASSLNRDHEQYF. CDR3 bases: TGTGCCAGCAGCTTAAACAGGGACCACGAGCAGTACTTC. The chain combines TRBV11-3 with TRBJ2-7; D perhaps matches TRBD1 (6 bases). This CDR3 spans 13 amino acids. Looked up from germline, CDR1 is SGHNT and CDR2 is YENEEA. Trimming took off 2 bases at V and 5 bases at J, with 10 bases between the two ends.

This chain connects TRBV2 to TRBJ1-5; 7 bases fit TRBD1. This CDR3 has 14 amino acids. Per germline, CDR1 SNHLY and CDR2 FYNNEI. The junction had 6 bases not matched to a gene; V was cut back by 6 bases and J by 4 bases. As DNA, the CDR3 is TGTGCCAGCAGGTCTCCAGGGGGAAATCAGCCCCAGCATTTT. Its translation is CASRSPGGNQPQHF. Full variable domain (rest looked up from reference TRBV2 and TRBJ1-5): EPEVTQTPSHQVTQMGQEVILRCVPISNHLYFYWYRQILGQKVEFLVSFYNNEISEKSEIFDDQFSVERPDGSNFTLKIRSTKLEDSAMYFCASRSPGGNQPQHFGDGTRLSIL.

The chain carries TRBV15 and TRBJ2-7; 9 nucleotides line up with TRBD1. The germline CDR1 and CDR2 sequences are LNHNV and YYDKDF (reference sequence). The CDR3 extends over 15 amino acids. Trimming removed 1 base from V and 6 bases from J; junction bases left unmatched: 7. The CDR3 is CATSRGGTGMSEQYF. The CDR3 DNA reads TGTGCCACCAGCAGAGGAGGGACAGGGATGTCCGAGCAGTACTTC.

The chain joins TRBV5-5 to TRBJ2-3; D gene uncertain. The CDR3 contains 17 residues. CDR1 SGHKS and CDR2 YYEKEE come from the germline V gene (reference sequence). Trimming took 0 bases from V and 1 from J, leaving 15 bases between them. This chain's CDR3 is CASSLDPPRKGTDTQYF. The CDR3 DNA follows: TGTGCCAGCAGCTTGGATCCCCCCAGGAAGGGCACAGATACGCAGTATTTT.

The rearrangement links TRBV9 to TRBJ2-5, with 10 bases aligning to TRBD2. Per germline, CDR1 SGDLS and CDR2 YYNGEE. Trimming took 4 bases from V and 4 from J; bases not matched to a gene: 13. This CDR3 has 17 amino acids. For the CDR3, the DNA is TGTGCCAGCAGCCCCACAGCGGGGGGGGGAGTGGGAGAGACCCAGTACTTC. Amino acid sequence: CASSPTAGGGVGETQYF.

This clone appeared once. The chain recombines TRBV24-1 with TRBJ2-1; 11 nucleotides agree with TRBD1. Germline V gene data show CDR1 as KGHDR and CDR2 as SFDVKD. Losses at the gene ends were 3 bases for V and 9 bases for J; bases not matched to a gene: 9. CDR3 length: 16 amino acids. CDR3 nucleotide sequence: TGTGCCACCAGTGATCCCGGCGGACAGGGGGCGGCTGAGCAGTTCTTC. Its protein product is CATSDPGGQGAAEQFF.

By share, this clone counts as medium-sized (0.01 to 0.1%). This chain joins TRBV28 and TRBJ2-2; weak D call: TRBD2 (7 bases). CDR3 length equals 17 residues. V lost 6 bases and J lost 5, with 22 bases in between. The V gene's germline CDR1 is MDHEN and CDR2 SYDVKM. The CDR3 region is CASRRTAAGVGTGELFF. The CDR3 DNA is TGTGCCAGCAGACGGACAGCCGCGGGGGTTGGTACCGGGGAGCTGTTTTTT.

In DNA form, the CDR3 reads TGCGCCAGCAGCTCCCCCGGCGGCCGGGAGACCCAGTACTTC. Translation: CASSSPGGRETQYF. This chain connects TRBV5-1 to TRBJ2-5; D gene unclear. This CDR3 has 14 residues. Deletions cut 3 bases from V and 5 bases from J, with 14 bases between. CDR1 and CDR2 (germline): SGHRS, YFSETQ.

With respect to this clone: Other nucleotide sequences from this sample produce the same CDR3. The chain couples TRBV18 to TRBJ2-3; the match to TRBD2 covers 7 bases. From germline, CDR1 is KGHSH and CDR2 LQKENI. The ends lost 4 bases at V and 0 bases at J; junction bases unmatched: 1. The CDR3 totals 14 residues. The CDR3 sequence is CASSRLASTDTQYF. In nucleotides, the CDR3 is TGTGCCAGCTCACGACTAGCAAGCACAGATACGCAGTATTTT.

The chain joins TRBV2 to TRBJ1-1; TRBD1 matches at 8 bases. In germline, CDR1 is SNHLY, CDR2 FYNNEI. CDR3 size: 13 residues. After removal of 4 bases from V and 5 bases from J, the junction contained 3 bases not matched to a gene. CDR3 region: CASSAQGGTEAFF. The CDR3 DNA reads TGTGCCAGCAGTGCACAGGGGGGAACTGAAGCTTTCTTT.

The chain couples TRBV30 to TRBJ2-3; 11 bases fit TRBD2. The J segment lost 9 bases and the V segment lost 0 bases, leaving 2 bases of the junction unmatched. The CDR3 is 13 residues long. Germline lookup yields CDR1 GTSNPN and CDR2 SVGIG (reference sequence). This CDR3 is CAWSVLAGVTQYF. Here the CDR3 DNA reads TGTGCCTGGAGTGTACTAGCGGGGGTCACGCAGTATTTT. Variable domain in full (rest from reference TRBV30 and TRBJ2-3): SQTIHQWPATLVQPVGSPLSLECTVEGTSNPNLYWYRQAAGRGLQLLFYSVGIGQISSEVPQNLSASRPQDRQFILSSKKLLLSDSGFYLCAWSVLAGVTQYFGPGTRLTVL.

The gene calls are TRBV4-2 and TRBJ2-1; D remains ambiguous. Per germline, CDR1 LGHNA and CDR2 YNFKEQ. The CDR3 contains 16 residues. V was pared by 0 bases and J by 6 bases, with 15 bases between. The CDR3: CASSQDSFGESNEQFF. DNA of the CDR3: TGTGCCAGCAGCCAAGATAGCTTTGGAGAAAGCAATGAGCAGTTCTTC.

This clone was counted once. The CDR3 DNA is TGTGCCAGTAGTAGGACAGGGATCACTGAAGCTTTCTTT. As protein: CASSRTGITEAFF. The rearrangement uses TRBV19 and TRBJ1-1, with TRBD1 matching over 8 bases. The V and J ends lost 4 bases and 4 bases, in that order; junction bases with no gene match: 2. Germline CDR1 reads LNHDA; CDR2 reads SQIVND (reference sequence). The CDR3 extends over 13 amino acids.

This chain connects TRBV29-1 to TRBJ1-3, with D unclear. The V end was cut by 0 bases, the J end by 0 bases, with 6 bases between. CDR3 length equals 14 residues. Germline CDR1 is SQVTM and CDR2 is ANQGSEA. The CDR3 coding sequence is TGCAGCGTTGAAGAAACAGACTCTGGAAACACCATATATTTT. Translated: CSVEETDSGNTIYF.

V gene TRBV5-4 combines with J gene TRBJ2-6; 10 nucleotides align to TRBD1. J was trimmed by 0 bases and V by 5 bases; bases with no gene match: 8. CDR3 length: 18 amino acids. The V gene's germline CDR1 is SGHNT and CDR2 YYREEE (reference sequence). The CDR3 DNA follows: TGTGCCAGCAGGACCGGGACAGGGGAAAGCTCTGGGGCCAACGTCCTGACTTTC. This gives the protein CASRTGTGESSGANVLTF. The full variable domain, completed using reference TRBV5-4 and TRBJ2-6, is ETGVTQSPTHLIKTRGQQVTLRCSSQSGHNTVSWYQQALGQGPQFIFQYYREEENGRGNFPPRFSGLQFPNYSSELNVNALELDDSALYLCASRTGTGESSGANVLTFGAGSRLTVL.

CDR3 nucleotides: TGTGCCTGGAGTGCCGGGGGGCGGCTTCAGCCCCAGCATTTT. Its translation: CAWSAGGRLQPQHF. This chain joins TRBV30 and TRBJ1-5; tentatively, D is TRBD1 (6 bases). Trimming removed 1 base at V and 6 bases at J, with 13 bases between. There are 14 residues in the CDR3. In germline, CDR1 is GTSNPN, CDR2 SVGIG (reference sequence).

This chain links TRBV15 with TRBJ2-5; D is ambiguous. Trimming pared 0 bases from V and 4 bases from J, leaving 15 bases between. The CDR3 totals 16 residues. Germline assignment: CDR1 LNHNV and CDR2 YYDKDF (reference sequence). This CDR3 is CATSRESSRPGETQYF. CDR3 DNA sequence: TGTGCCACCAGCAGAGAATCCAGCCGGCCGGGAGAGACCCAGTACTTC. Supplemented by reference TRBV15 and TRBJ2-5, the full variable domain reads DAMVIQNPRYQVTQFGKPVTLSCSQTLNHNVMYWYQQKSSQAPKLLFHYYDKDFNNEADTPDNFQSRRPNTSFCFLDIRSPGLGDTAMYLCATSRESSRPGETQYFGPGTRLLVL.